This T cell receptor (beta chain) originates from a study of T cell repertoires in cytomegalovirus infection. The germline V gene encodes CDR1 SNHLY and CDR2 FYNNEI. The CDR3 is 12 amino acids. The V and J ends lost 8 bases and 3 bases respectively, with 11 bases between them. MiXCR, applied by TCRdb to the reads, yields one record per CDR3 protein. The sample contains some 320,000 distinct CDR3 sequences, roughly 9.5% of which appear only once. The sequenced sample was PBMCs. The V call is TRBV2, the J call TRBJ2-7; D unclear. This TCR was recovered from a human donor in good health (CMV status not recorded). Some clones in this sample may be carry-over from other donors' samples. DNA of the CDR3: TGTGCCAGCGGCTACTCTTACTACGAGCAGTACTTC. Protein: CASGYSYYEQYF.